The 3 T cell receptor beta chains below come from one sample, sequenced in a study of T cells in Graves' hyperthyroidism and ophthalmopathy. TCR beta CDR3 regions were amplified from RNA transcripts. First-round RT-PCR of the TCR CDR3 relied on the HTBI primer set. TCRdb independently ran MiXCR on the multiplex PCR reads; one entry per CDR3 protein. The sample gives about 260,000 distinct CDR3 sequences, approximately 21% of which show up once; around 65% is in the top ten. The source material was blood. The receptors here all came from a man in his thirties or forties with Graves' ophthalmopathy.

The genes are TRBV27 and TRBJ1-1; 11 positions match TRBD1. V gave up 4 bases and J gave up 5 bases; unmatched junction bases: 6. From germline, CDR1 is MNHEY and CDR2 SMNVEV (reference sequence). This CDR3 spans 15 amino acids. The CDR3 bases are TGTGCCAGCAGTTCTTCCGGGACAGGGGGAACTGAAGCTTTCTTT. Translating it yields CASSSSGTGGTEAFF.

The V call is TRBV18, the J call TRBJ1-4; the D is unclear. The CDR3 runs to 15 residues. V was pared by 4 bases and J by 8 bases, with 17 bases between. The germline V gene has CDR1 KGHSH and CDR2 LQKENI. The CDR3 spells CASSQLRGEGEKLFF. The CDR3 DNA reads as TGTGCCAGCTCACAACTCCGGGGTGAGGGAGAAAAACTGTTTTTT.

This clonotype was counted at least ten times. This chain links TRBV30 with TRBJ1-1; 8 bases map to TRBD1. From germline, CDR1 is GTSNPN and CDR2 SVGIG (reference sequence). The CDR3 runs to 13 residues. Trimming took 6 bases from V and 3 from J; bases not matched to a gene: 6. The CDR3 nucleotides read TGTGCCTGTGATGGACAGGGCGACACTGAAGCTTTCTTT. It yields the protein CACDGQGDTEAFF.